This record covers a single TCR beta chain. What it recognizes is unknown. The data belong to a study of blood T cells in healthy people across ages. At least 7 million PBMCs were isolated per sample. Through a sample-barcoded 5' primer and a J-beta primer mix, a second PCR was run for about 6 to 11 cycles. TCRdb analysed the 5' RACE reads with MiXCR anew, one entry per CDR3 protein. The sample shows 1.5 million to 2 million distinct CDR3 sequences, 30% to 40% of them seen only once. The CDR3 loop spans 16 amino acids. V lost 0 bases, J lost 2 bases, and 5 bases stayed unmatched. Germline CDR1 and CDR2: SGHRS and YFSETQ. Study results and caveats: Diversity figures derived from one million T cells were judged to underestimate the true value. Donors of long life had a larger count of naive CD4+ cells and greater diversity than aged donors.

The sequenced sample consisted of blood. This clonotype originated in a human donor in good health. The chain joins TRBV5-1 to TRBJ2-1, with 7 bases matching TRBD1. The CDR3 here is CASSLALTGAYNEQFF. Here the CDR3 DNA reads TGCGCCAGCAGCTTGGCCTTAACAGGGGCCTACAATGAGCAGTTCTTC.